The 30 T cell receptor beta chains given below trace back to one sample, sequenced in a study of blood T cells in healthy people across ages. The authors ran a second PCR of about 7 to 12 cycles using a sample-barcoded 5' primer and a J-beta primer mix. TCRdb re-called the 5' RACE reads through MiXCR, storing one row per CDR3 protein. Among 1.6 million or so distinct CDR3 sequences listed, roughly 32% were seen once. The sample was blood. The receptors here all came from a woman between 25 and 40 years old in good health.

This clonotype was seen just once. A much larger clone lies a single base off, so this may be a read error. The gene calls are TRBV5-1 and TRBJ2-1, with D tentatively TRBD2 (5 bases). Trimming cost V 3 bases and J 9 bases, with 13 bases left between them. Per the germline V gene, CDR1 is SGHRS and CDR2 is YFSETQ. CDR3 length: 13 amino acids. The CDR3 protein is CASSSDIEGEQFF. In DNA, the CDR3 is TGCGCCAGCAGCTCAGATATTGAGGGTGAGCAGTTCTTC.

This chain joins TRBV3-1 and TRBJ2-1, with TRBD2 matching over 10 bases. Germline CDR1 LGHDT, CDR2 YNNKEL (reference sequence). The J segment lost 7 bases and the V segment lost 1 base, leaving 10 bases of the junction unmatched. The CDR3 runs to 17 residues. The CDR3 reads CASSQAVAGGPLNEQFF. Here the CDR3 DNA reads TGTGCCAGCAGCCAAGCTGTAGCGGGGGGTCCCCTGAATGAGCAGTTCTTC.

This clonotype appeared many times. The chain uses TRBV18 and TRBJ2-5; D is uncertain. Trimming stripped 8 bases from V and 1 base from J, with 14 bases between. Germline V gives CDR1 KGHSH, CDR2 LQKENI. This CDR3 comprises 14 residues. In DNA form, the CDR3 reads TGTGCCAGCAGTCCACCGGGCGCCCAAGAGACCCAGTACTTC. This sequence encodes CASSPPGAQETQYF.

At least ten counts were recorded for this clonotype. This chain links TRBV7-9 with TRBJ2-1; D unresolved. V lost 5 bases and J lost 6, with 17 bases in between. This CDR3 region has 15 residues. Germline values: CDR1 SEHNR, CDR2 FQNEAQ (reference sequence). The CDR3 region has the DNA TGTGCCAGCAGCCCCCAGCCGCAGTCGGGCAATGAGCAGTTCTTC. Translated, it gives CASSPQPQSGNEQFF.

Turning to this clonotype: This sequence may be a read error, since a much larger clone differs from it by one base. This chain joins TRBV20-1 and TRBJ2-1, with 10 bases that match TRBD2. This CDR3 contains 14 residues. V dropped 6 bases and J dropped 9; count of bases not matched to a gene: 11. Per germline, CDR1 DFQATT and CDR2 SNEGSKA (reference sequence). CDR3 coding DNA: TGCAGTGCGAGGCGAGCGGGAGGGCCGGGTGAGCAGTTCTTC. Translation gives CSARRAGGPGEQFF.

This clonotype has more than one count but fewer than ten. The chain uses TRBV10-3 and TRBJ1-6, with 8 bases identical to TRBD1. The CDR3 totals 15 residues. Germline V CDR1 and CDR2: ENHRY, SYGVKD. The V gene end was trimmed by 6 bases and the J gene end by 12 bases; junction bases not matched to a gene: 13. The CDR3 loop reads CAISTTGTGGEPLHF. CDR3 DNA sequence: TGTGCCATCAGCACCACCGGGACAGGCGGTGAACCCCTCCACTTT.

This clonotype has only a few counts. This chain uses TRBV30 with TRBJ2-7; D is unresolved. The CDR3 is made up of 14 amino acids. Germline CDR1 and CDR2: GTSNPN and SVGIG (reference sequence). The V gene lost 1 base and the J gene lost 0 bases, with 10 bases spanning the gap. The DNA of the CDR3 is TGTGCCTGGAGTGAGGGCTTCTCCTCCTACGAGCAGTACTTC. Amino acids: CAWSEGFSSYEQYF. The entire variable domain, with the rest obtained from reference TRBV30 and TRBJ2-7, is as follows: SQTIHQWPATLVQPVGSPLSLECTVEGTSNPNLYWYRQAAGRGLQLLFYSVGIGQISSEVPQNLSASRPQDRQFILSSKKLLLSDSGFYLCAWSEGFSSYEQYFGPGTRLTVT.

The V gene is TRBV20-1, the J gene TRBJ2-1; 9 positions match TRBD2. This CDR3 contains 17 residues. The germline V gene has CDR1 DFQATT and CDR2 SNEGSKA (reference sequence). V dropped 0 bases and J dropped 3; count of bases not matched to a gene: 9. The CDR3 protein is CSARDQEREVLYNEQFF. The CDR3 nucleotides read TGCAGTGCTAGAGATCAGGAGCGGGAGGTCCTCTACAATGAGCAGTTCTTC.

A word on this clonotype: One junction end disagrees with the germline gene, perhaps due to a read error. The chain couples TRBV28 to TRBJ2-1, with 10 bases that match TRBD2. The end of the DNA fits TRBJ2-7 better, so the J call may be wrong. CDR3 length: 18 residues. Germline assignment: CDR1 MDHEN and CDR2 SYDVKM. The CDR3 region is CANSFGRPGLAHSYEQYF. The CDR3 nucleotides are TGTGCCAACAGTTTCGGGAGACCGGGACTAGCGCACTCCTACGAGCAGTACTTC.

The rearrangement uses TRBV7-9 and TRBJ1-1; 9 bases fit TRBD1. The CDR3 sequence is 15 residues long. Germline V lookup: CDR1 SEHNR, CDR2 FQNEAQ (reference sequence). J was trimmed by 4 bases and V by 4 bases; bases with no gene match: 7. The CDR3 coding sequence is TGTGCCAGCAGCTCCCGGACAGGGGAGATCACTGAAGCTTTCTTT. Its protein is CASSSRTGEITEAFF. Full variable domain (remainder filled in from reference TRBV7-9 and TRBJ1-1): DTGVSQNPRHKITKRGQNVTFRCDPISEHNRLYWYRQTLGQGPEFLTYFQNEAQLEKSRLLSDRFSAERPKGSFSTLEIQRTEQGDSAMYLCASSSRTGEITEAFFGQGTRLTVV.

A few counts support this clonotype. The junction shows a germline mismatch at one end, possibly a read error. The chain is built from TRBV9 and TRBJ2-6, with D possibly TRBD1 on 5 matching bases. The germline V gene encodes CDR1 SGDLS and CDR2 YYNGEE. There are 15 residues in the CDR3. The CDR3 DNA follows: TGTGTCAGCAGCCCCGAGCCATCTGGGGCCAACATCCTGACTTTC. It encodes CVSSPEPSGANILTF.

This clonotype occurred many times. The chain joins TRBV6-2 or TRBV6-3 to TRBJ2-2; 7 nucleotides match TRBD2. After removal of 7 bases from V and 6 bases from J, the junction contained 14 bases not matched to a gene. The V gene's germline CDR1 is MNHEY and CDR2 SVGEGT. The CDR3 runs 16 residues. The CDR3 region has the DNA TGTGCCAGCACCCTCCCGGGAGGTCGGCGTTCCGGGGAGCTGTTTTTT. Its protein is CASTLPGGRRSGELFF.

CDR3 residues: CASSESQAVVAQETQYF. The CDR3 nucleotides are TGTGCCAGCAGTGAATCCCAGGCGGTCGTTGCTCAAGAGACCCAGTACTTC. J is TRBJ2-5 and V is TRBV25-1; D is undetermined. Trimming cost V 1 base and J 2 bases, with 17 bases left between them. CDR3 size: 17 residues. From germline, CDR1 is MGHDK and CDR2 SYGVNS. Full variable domain (rest looked up from reference TRBV25-1 and TRBJ2-5): EADIYQTPRYLVIGTGKKITLECSQTMGHDKMYWYQQDPGMELHLIHYSYGVNSTEKGDLSSESTVSRIRTEHFPLTLESARPSHTSQYLCASSESQAVVAQETQYFGPGTRLLVL.

The CDR3 DNA is TGTGCCAGCAGATCCGGGATTACCTACGAGCAGTACTTC. Translating gives CASRSGITYEQYF. This chain connects TRBV28 to TRBJ2-7, with D possibly being TRBD2 (5 bases). This CDR3 region has 13 residues. V lost 6 bases and J 2 bases, leaving 11 bases between the germline ends. Per the germline V gene, CDR1 is MDHEN and CDR2 is SYDVKM.

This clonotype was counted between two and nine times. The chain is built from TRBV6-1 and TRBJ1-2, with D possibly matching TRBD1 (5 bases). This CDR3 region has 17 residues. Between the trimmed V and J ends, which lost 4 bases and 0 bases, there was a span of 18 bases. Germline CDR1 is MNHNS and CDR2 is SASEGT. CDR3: CASSVRTPGPPNYGYTF. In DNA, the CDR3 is TGTGCCAGCAGTGTCCGCACACCGGGGCCCCCTAACTATGGCTACACCTTC.

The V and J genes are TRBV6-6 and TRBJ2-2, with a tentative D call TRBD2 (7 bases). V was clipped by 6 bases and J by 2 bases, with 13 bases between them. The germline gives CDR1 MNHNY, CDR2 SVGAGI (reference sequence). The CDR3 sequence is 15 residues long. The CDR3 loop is CASRTGGRNTGELFF. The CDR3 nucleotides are TGTGCCAGCAGGACCGGGGGGCGTAACACCGGGGAGCTGTTTTTT.

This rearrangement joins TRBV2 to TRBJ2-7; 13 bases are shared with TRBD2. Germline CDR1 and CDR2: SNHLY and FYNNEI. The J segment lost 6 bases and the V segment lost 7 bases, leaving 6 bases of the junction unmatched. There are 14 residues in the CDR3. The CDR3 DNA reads TGTGCCAGCACTAGTCGGACTAGCGGGAGCGAGCAGTACTTC. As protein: CASTSRTSGSEQYF. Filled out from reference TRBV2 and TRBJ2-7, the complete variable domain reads EPEVTQTPSHQVTQMGQEVILRCVPISNHLYFYWYRQILGQKVEFLVSFYNNEISEKSEIFDDQFSVERPDGSNFTLKIRSTKLEDSAMYFCASTSRTSGSEQYFGPGTRLTVT.

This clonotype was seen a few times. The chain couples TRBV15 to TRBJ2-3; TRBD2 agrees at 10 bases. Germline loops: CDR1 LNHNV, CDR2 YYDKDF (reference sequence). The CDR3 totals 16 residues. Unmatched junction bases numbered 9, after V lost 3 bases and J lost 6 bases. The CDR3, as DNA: TGTGCCACCAGCAGCACCCAAGCGGGGGGGTCTGATACGCAGTATTTT. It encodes CATSSTQAGGSDTQYF.

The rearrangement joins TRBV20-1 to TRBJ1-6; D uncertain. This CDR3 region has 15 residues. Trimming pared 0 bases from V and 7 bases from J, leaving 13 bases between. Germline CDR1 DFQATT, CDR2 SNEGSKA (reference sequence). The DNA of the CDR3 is TGCAGTGCTAGAGATGCACGGACGGACAATTCACCCCTCCACTTT. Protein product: CSARDARTDNSPLHF.

The CDR3 coding sequence is TGTGCCAGCAGCTTAATGGGGGCAGGGATATGGACAGATACGCAGTATTTT. It yields the protein CASSLMGAGIWTDTQYF. The chain carries TRBV7-2 and TRBJ2-3, with a possible D match to TRBD1 (6 bases). V was cut by 2 bases and J by 3 bases, with 18 bases left in between. The germline V gene encodes CDR1 SGHTA and CDR2 FQGNSA. The CDR3 consists of 17 residues.

CDR3: CASSPGSLRVTGELFF. For the CDR3, the DNA is TGTGCCAGCAGCCCAGGTTCCCTGCGGGTCACCGGGGAGCTGTTTTTT. This chain joins TRBV3-1 and TRBJ2-2, with D maybe TRBD2 (5 bases). Trimming cost V 4 bases and J 4 bases, with 16 bases left between them. Germline V lookup: CDR1 LGHDT, CDR2 YNNKEL (reference sequence). The CDR3 sequence is 16 residues long.

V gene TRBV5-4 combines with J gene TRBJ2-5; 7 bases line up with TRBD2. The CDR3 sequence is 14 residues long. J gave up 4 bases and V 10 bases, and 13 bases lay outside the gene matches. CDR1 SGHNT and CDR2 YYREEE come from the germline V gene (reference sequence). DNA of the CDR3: TGTGCCTTAACACGAGCGGGGAGGGGAGAGACCCAGTACTTC. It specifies CALTRAGRGETQYF.

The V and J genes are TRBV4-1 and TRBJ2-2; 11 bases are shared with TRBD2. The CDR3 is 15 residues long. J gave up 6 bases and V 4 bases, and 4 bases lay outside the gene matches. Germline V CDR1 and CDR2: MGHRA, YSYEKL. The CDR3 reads CASSLTSGSAGELFF. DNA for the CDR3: TGCGCCAGCAGCCTAACTAGCGGGAGCGCCGGGGAGCTGTTTTTT.

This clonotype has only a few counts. The CDR3 sequence: CASSLTKSEQYF. The DNA for the CDR3 is TGTGCCAGCAGCCTTACGAAAAGTGAGCAGTACTTC. The chain couples TRBV12-3 or TRBV12-4 to TRBJ2-7; D unclear. V dropped 6 bases and J dropped 7 bases, with 13 bases sitting between them. There are 12 residues in the CDR3.

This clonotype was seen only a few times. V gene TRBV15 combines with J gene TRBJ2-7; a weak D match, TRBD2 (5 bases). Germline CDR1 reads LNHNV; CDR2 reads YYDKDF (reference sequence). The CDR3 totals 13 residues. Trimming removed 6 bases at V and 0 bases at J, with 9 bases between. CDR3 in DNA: TGTGCCACCAGTAAGAGGGCCTCCTACGAGCAGTACTTC. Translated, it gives CATSKRASYEQYF. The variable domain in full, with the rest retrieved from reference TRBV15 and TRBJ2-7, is DAMVIQNPRYQVTQFGKPVTLSCSQTLNHNVMYWYQQKSSQAPKLLFHYYDKDFNNEADTPDNFQSRRPNTSFCFLDIRSPGLGDTAMYLCATSKRASYEQYFGPGTRLTVT.

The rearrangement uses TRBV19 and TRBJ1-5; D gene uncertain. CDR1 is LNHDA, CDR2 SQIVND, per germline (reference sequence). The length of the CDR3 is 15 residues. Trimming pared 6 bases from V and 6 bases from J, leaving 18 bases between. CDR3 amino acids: CASSPPEWRSQPQHF. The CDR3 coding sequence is TGTGCCAGTAGCCCCCCCGAATGGCGATCTCAGCCCCAGCATTTT. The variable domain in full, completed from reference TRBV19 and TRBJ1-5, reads DGGITQSPKYLFRKEGQNVTLSCEQNLNHDAMYWYRQDPGQGLRLIYYSQIVNDFQKGDIAEGYSVSREKKESFPLTVTSAQKNPTAFYLCASSPPEWRSQPQHFGDGTRLSIL.

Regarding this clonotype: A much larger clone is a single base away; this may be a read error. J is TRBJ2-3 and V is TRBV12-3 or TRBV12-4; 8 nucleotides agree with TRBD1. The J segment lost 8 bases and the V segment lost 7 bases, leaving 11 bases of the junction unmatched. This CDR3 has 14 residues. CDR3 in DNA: TGTGCCAGCAACCAAGGGACAGGTTTGGTTACGCAGTATTTT. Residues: CASNQGTGLVTQYF.

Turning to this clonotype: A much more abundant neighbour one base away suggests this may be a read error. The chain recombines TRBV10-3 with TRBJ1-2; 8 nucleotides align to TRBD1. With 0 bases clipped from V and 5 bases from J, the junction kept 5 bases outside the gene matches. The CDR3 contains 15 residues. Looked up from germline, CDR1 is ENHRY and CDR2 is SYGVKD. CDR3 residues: CAISESAGQAYGYTF. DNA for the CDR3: TGTGCCATCAGTGAGTCGGCGGGACAGGCATATGGCTACACCTTC.

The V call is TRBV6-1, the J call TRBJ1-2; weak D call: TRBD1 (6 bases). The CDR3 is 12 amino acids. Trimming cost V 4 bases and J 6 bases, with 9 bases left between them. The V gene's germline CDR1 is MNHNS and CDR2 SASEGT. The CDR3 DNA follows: TGTGCCAGCAGTGCAGGGGCGAATGGCTACACCTTC. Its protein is CASSAGANGYTF.

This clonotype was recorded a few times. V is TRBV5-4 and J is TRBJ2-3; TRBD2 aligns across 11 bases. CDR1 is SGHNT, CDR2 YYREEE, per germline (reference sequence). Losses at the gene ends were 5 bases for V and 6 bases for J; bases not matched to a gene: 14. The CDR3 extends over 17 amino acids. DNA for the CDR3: TGTGCCAGCAGGCGGACTAGCGGGTCGGCTCGTGGGGATACGCAGTATTTT. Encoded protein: CASRRTSGSARGDTQYF.